This T cell receptor (beta chain) appears in the sequencing data of a study of blood T cells in healthy people across ages. Overall study findings and caveats: Leaving the PBMCs unsorted stopped any conclusive comparison of naive versus antigen-experienced cells. More naive CD4+ cells and higher diversity marked long-lived donors relative to aged donors.

Germline trimming cut 4 bases from V and 6 bases from J; bases unmatched to any gene: 8. The germline V gene has CDR1 SGHRS and CDR2 YFSETQ. The CDR3 has 15 amino acids. Details on this clonotype: The target antigen is unknown.

With a J-beta primer mix and a sample-barcoded 5' primer, a second PCR ran roughly 6 to 11 cycles. Each of the samples gave a minimum of 3 million paired-end reads that contained CDR3. TCRdb reprocessed the 5' RACE reads via MiXCR and lists one record per CDR3 protein. Seen here are around 500,000 distinct CDR3 sequences, more than 45% observed once, and the top ten hold roughly 24%. Every donor gave 8 to 10 milliliters of peripheral blood. The origin of this receptor is a man aged 80 or over in good health. The sample consisted of blood. The chain couples TRBV5-1 to TRBJ2-1; 9 bases align to TRBD1. DNA of the CDR3: TGCGCCAGCAGCATCCAGACAGGGGGGTTCAATGAGCAGTTCTTC. Protein: CASSIQTGGFNEQFF.